This TCR beta chain comes out of a study of long-term antiretroviral therapy in people with HIV. CDR1 and CDR2 (germline): LNHDA, SQIVND (reference sequence). The CDR3 length is 14 residues. Trimming took 6 bases from V and 1 from J, leaving 12 bases between them. Investigators performed immunoSEQ version v3.0 at survey level. Sequencing aimed at roughly 35,000-50,000 T-cell genomes per sample. Sequencing was performed with immunoSEQ multiplex PCR; in TCRdb, only in-frame clones are kept and a portion is missing. The table lists 25,000 to 30,000 clones, over 90% of them singletons. This sequence joins TRBV19 and TRBJ1-1; D is possibly TRBD1 (6 bases). This TCR was recovered from a man aged 40-50 years with HIV. Here the sequenced sample was unsorted PBMCs, taken 6.2 years after starting antiretroviral therapy. The CDR3 nucleotides read TGTGCCAGTAGCCTACAGGGATCGAACACTGAAGCTTTCTTT. Residues: CASSLQGSNTEAFF.